These T cell receptor beta chains were read from a single sample in a study of T cell changes during pregnancy in multiple sclerosis. This table comes from immunoSEQ multiplex PCR, and its TCRdb copy is limited to in-frame clones, with some not included. The sample has tens of thousands of clones, approximately 90% seen once. Specimen: peripheral blood, collected in the second trimester of pregnancy. The receptors stem from a female donor in good health, enrolled as a control in a pregnancy study. Each CDR3 is given with its conserved first and last residue. The order of the fields is J gene, V gene, D gene, clone size, CDR3 DNA, CDR3 protein. D genes are given only for firm matches. Clone size, where shown, is once, few, many, or a class for clones that have expanded.

j_call: TRBJ1-1; v_call: TRBV21-1; d_call: NA; clone_size: NA; cdr3_nt: TGTGCCAGCCGGGAATTGGACACTGAAGCTTTCTTT; cdr3_aa: CASRELDTEAFF
j_call: TRBJ2-4; v_call: TRBV7-9; d_call: TRBD2; clone_size: once; cdr3_nt: TGTGCCAGCAGCCCGGGACTAGCCAGTATCATTCAGTACTTC; cdr3_aa: CASSPGLASIIQYF
j_call: TRBJ2-1; v_call: TRBV27; d_call: NA; clone_size: NA; cdr3_nt: TGTGCCAGCAGTCTTACCCCGAGCTCCTACAATGAGCAGTTCTTC; cdr3_aa: CASSLTPSSYNEQFF
j_call: TRBJ2-7; v_call: TRBV5-1; d_call: NA; clone_size: NA; cdr3_nt: TGCGCCAGCAGCTTGGCAGGTTACTACGAGCAGTACTTC; cdr3_aa: CASSLAGYYEQYF
j_call: TRBJ2-3; v_call: TRBV4-1; d_call: NA; clone_size: NA; cdr3_nt: TGCGCCAGCAGCCAAGAGAAATCAGGGCTCACAGATACGCAGTATTTT; cdr3_aa: CASSQEKSGLTDTQYF
j_call: TRBJ2-7; v_call: TRBV6-5; d_call: NA; clone_size: once; cdr3_nt: TGTGCCAGCAGAAGATCCCCCGACACCTACGAGCAGTACTTC; cdr3_aa: CASRRSPDTYEQYF
j_call: TRBJ1-2; v_call: TRBV27; d_call: NA; clone_size: few; cdr3_nt: TGTGCCAGCAGTTTTGAGGGAAACTATGGCTACACCTTC; cdr3_aa: CASSFEGNYGYTF
j_call: TRBJ2-7; v_call: TRBV6-1; d_call: NA; clone_size: once; cdr3_nt: TGTGCCAGCAGCCGCGGGGAGAGCGAGCAGTACTTC; cdr3_aa: CASSRGESEQYF
j_call: TRBJ2-7; v_call: TRBV9; d_call: TRBD2; clone_size: NA; cdr3_nt: TGTGCCAGCAGCGCTAGCGGGGGGGAGGATGATCGCTACGAGCAGTACTTC; cdr3_aa: CASSASGGEDDRYEQYF
j_call: TRBJ1-5; v_call: TRBV4-1; d_call: TRBD1; clone_size: NA; cdr3_nt: TGCGCCAGCAGCCAAGATCGGACAGGGACGGGCAATCAGCCCCAGCATTTT; cdr3_aa: CASSQDRTGTGNQPQHF
j_call: TRBJ1-4; v_call: TRBV7-2; d_call: NA; clone_size: NA; cdr3_nt: TGTGCCAGCAGCCGGCTCTCGTTGATGGAGCAAAAGAATGAAAAACTGTTTTTT; cdr3_aa: CASSRLSLMEQKNEKLFF
j_call: TRBJ2-3; v_call: TRBV10-3; d_call: NA; clone_size: NA; cdr3_nt: TGTGCCATCAGTGCTCTAAGCACAGATACGCAGTATTTT; cdr3_aa: CAISALSTDTQYF
j_call: TRBJ2-7; v_call: TRBV6-5; d_call: NA; clone_size: NA; cdr3_nt: TGTGCCAGCAGTTACTCGAGGCTTCCCGGCTACGAGCAGTACTTC; cdr3_aa: CASSYSRLPGYEQYF
j_call: TRBJ1-6; v_call: TRBV28; d_call: NA; clone_size: NA; cdr3_nt: TGTGCCAGCAGTTTACTCGGGAGCTCCTATAATTCACCCCTCCACTTT; cdr3_aa: CASSLLGSSYNSPLHF
j_call: TRBJ1-1; v_call: TRBV6-9; d_call: NA; clone_size: NA; cdr3_nt: TGTGCCAGCAGTTATTCTGAAACGGCAGGGGAAGCTTTCTTT; cdr3_aa: CASSYSETAGEAFF
j_call: TRBJ1-4; v_call: TRBV4-2; d_call: TRBD1; clone_size: NA; cdr3_nt: TGTGCCAGCAGCCAAGGGGAAGCCGGGACAGGGAAAGAAAAACTGTTTTTT; cdr3_aa: CASSQGEAGTGKEKLFF
j_call: TRBJ2-2; v_call: TRBV7-2; d_call: NA; clone_size: NA; cdr3_nt: TGTGCCAGCAGCTCATATAGGGGCCGGACGGGGGAGCTGTTTTTT; cdr3_aa: CASSSYRGRTGELFF
j_call: TRBJ2-3; v_call: TRBV4-3; d_call: TRBD2; clone_size: NA; cdr3_nt: TGCGCCAGCAGCCAGGGGAGCGGGGGCACAGATACGCAGTATTTT; cdr3_aa: CASSQGSGGTDTQYF
j_call: TRBJ2-1; v_call: TRBV9; d_call: TRBD2; clone_size: once; cdr3_nt: TGTGCCAGCAGCGTAGGCGGGAGTAACAATGAGCAGTTCTTC; cdr3_aa: CASSVGGSNNEQFF
j_call: TRBJ2-2; v_call: TRBV7-3; d_call: NA; clone_size: NA; cdr3_nt: TGTGCCAGCAGCCCAAAGCCCGGGGAGCTGTTTTTT; cdr3_aa: CASSPKPGELFF
j_call: TRBJ1-2; v_call: TRBV4-1; d_call: NA; clone_size: NA; cdr3_nt: TGCGCCAGCAGCCAAGCGGGACATGCGGGTAACTATGGCTACACCTTC; cdr3_aa: CASSQAGHAGNYGYTF
j_call: TRBJ1-5; v_call: TRBV18; d_call: TRBD1; clone_size: NA; cdr3_nt: TGTGCCAGCTCCGAGGACAGGGGGATTCGGGGTCAGCCCCAGCATTTT; cdr3_aa: CASSEDRGIRGQPQHF
j_call: TRBJ1-2; v_call: TRBV30; d_call: TRBD1; clone_size: NA; cdr3_nt: TGTGCCTGGAGTACAGGGGGCCACGGCTACACCTTC; cdr3_aa: CAWSTGGHGYTF
j_call: TRBJ2-1; v_call: TRBV6-4; d_call: TRBD2; clone_size: few; cdr3_nt: TGTGCCAGCAGTAAGACTAGCGGGAGCTACAATGAGCAGTTCTTC; cdr3_aa: CASSKTSGSYNEQFF
j_call: TRBJ2-1; v_call: TRBV7-6; d_call: TRBD2; clone_size: NA; cdr3_nt: TGTGCCAGCACCCCGGTTTCCGGACTAGAACAGTTCTTC; cdr3_aa: CASTPVSGLEQFF
j_call: TRBJ2-5; v_call: TRBV5-4; d_call: NA; clone_size: few; cdr3_nt: TGTGCCAGCAGCGTGGGACGGCGCGTGACTCTACAAGAGACCCAGTACTTC; cdr3_aa: CASSVGRRVTLQETQYF
j_call: TRBJ2-1; v_call: TRBV27; d_call: NA; clone_size: NA; cdr3_nt: TGTGCCAGCAGTTTAGGAGGAGCTACCAATGAGCAGTTCTTC; cdr3_aa: CASSLGGATNEQFF
j_call: TRBJ1-2; v_call: TRBV30; d_call: TRBD1; clone_size: NA; cdr3_nt: TGTGCCTGGACCAAACAGGGGATCGGGGGCTACACCTTC; cdr3_aa: CAWTKQGIGGYTF
j_call: TRBJ1-4; v_call: TRBV28; d_call: NA; clone_size: NA; cdr3_nt: TGTGCCAGCAGTAAGGGCGATGGACTGTCTAATGAAAAACTGTTTTTT; cdr3_aa: CASSKGDGLSNEKLFF
j_call: TRBJ2-7; v_call: TRBV27; d_call: TRBD1; clone_size: NA; cdr3_nt: TGTGCCAGCAGTTTCGCGGCTAACTTGGACAGGGTCGAGCAGTACTTC; cdr3_aa: CASSFAANLDRVEQYF
j_call: TRBJ2-5; v_call: TRBV6-4; d_call: TRBD2; clone_size: few; cdr3_nt: TGTGCCAGCAGTGAGGTAGCGGGGGAGCAAGAGACCCAGTACTTC; cdr3_aa: CASSEVAGEQETQYF
j_call: TRBJ1-4; v_call: TRBV27; d_call: NA; clone_size: NA; cdr3_nt: TGTGCCAGCAGTTTAGACAGGAGGAATGAAAAACTGTTTTTT; cdr3_aa: CASSLDRRNEKLFF
j_call: TRBJ2-1; v_call: TRBV6-1; d_call: TRBD2; clone_size: NA; cdr3_nt: TGTGCCAGCAGTGAAGAACTAGCGGGGGGCAATGAGCAGTTCTTC; cdr3_aa: CASSEELAGGNEQFF
j_call: TRBJ2-1; v_call: TRBV29-1; d_call: TRBD2; clone_size: NA; cdr3_nt: TGCAGCGTGCTCCAGCGGGAGGGCAATGAGCAGTTCTTC; cdr3_aa: CSVLQREGNEQFF
j_call: TRBJ2-7; v_call: TRBV6-5; d_call: TRBD1; clone_size: NA; cdr3_nt: TGTGCCAGCAGGACAGGGGGCCGCGAGCAGTACTTC; cdr3_aa: CASRTGGREQYF
j_call: TRBJ2-1; v_call: TRBV9; d_call: NA; clone_size: NA; cdr3_nt: TGTGCCAGCAGCAGGTCTGTAGGGGTGGGTGAGCAGTTCTTC; cdr3_aa: CASSRSVGVGEQFF
j_call: TRBJ2-7; v_call: TRBV5-1; d_call: TRBD1; clone_size: NA; cdr3_nt: TGCGCCAGCAGCTTGTATCAGGGGGCGACCGGCGAGCAGTACTTC; cdr3_aa: CASSLYQGATGEQYF
j_call: TRBJ2-3; v_call: TRBV10-3; d_call: NA; clone_size: NA; cdr3_nt: TGTGCCATCACTGGCGGGGGCACAGATACGCAGTATTTT; cdr3_aa: CAITGGGTDTQYF
j_call: TRBJ2-5; v_call: TRBV7-9; d_call: NA; clone_size: once; cdr3_nt: TGTGCCAGCAGCTTAGCGCTGGGAAGGGGTAATGAGACCCAGTACTTC; cdr3_aa: CASSLALGRGNETQYF
j_call: TRBJ2-7; v_call: TRBV6-5; d_call: NA; clone_size: NA; cdr3_nt: TGTGCCAGCAGTTACAAGGGGGAGGGCTCCTACGAGCAGTACTTC; cdr3_aa: CASSYKGEGSYEQYF
j_call: TRBJ2-1; v_call: TRBV7-9; d_call: NA; clone_size: once; cdr3_nt: TGTGCCAGCAGTTCCGGGACTCACAATGAGCAGTTCTTC; cdr3_aa: CASSSGTHNEQFF
j_call: TRBJ1-1; v_call: TRBV19; d_call: NA; clone_size: NA; cdr3_nt: TGTGCCAGTAGTGCCCGACAGGTCCTGAACACTGAAGCTTTCTTT; cdr3_aa: CASSARQVLNTEAFF
j_call: TRBJ1-1; v_call: TRBV6-1; d_call: NA; clone_size: NA; cdr3_nt: TGTGCCAGCAGTTCAACTGGCACTGAAGCTTTCTTT; cdr3_aa: CASSSTGTEAFF
j_call: TRBJ2-5; v_call: TRBV7-8; d_call: TRBD2; clone_size: NA; cdr3_nt: TGTGCCAGCAGCTTACGCCCAGGCGGGAGGCAGACCCAGTACTTC; cdr3_aa: CASSLRPGGRQTQYF
j_call: TRBJ1-6; v_call: TRBV14; d_call: TRBD1; clone_size: NA; cdr3_nt: TGTGCCAGCAGCCAAGCATTACAGGGGAAGAGCTCCTATAATTCACCCCTCCACTTT; cdr3_aa: CASSQALQGKSSYNSPLHF
j_call: TRBJ2-2; v_call: TRBV7-9; d_call: NA; clone_size: NA; cdr3_nt: TGTGCCAGCAGCTTTCAACTCCCTTCGAACACCGGGGAGCTGTTTTTT; cdr3_aa: CASSFQLPSNTGELFF
j_call: TRBJ1-6; v_call: TRBV21-1; d_call: NA; clone_size: NA; cdr3_nt: TGTGCCAGCAGCGAAGAAGAGTATAATTCACCCCTCCACTTT; cdr3_aa: CASSEEEYNSPLHF
j_call: TRBJ2-3; v_call: TRBV18; d_call: TRBD2; clone_size: NA; cdr3_nt: TGTGCCAGCTCAGACCGGGGGGGCACAGATACGCAGTATTTT; cdr3_aa: CASSDRGGTDTQYF
j_call: TRBJ1-5; v_call: TRBV12-5; d_call: TRBD1; clone_size: NA; cdr3_nt: TGTGCTAGTGGTTTGGTACTGAGGGTCGGGGTCGGGACAGACACCCGAAATCAGGCCCAGCATTTT; cdr3_aa: CASGLVLRVGVGTDTRNQAQHF
j_call: TRBJ2-7; v_call: TRBV12-5; d_call: NA; clone_size: NA; cdr3_nt: TGTGCTAGTGGTTTGGTCGGAGAGGGTCCTTACGAGCAGTACTTC; cdr3_aa: CASGLVGEGPYEQYF
j_call: TRBJ2-6; v_call: TRBV19; d_call: NA; clone_size: NA; cdr3_nt: TGTGCCAGTGCGACACAGGGTGGTGGGGCCAACGTCCTGACTTTC; cdr3_aa: CASATQGGGANVLTF
j_call: TRBJ2-7; v_call: TRBV5-8; d_call: TRBD2; clone_size: NA; cdr3_nt: TGTGCCAGCAGCTATAAGTGGACTAGCGTCAGTTACGAGCAGTACTTC; cdr3_aa: CASSYKWTSVSYEQYF
j_call: TRBJ1-5; v_call: TRBV4-3; d_call: NA; clone_size: NA; cdr3_nt: TGCGCCAGCAGCCAAGTCCCACACTGGGGGCACAGAATGGATCAGCCCCAGCATTTT; cdr3_aa: CASSQVPHWGHRMDQPQHF
j_call: TRBJ2-5; v_call: TRBV5-4; d_call: NA; clone_size: NA; cdr3_nt: TGTGCCAGCAGCTTACCGGGCCAGGGGACCCAGTACTTC; cdr3_aa: CASSLPGQGTQYF
j_call: TRBJ2-3; v_call: TRBV27; d_call: TRBD2; clone_size: NA; cdr3_nt: TGTGCCAGCAGTTTATTCACTAGCGGGGGGTACACAGATACGCAGTATTTT; cdr3_aa: CASSLFTSGGYTDTQYF